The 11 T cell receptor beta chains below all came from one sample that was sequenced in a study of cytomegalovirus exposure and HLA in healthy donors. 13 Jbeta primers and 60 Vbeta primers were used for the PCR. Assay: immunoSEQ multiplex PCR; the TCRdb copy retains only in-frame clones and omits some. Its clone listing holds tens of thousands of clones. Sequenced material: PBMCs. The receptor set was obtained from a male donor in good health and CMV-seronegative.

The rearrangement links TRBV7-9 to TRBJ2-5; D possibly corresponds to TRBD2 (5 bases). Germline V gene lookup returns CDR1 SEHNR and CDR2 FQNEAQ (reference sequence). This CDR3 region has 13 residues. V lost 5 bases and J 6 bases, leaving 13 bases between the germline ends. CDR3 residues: CASSPDWEKTQYF. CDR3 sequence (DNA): TGTGCCAGCAGCCCCGACTGGGAGAAGACCCAGTACTTC. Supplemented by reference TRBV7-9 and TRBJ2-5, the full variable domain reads DTGVSQNPRHKITKRGQNVTFRCDPISEHNRLYWYRQTLGQGPEFLTYFQNEAQLEKSRLLSDRFSAERPKGSFSTLEIQRTEQGDSAMYLCASSPDWEKTQYFGPGTRLLVL.

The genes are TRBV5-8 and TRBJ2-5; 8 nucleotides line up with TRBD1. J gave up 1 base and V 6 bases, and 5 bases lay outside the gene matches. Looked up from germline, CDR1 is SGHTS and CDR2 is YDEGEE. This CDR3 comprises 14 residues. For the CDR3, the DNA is TGTGCCAGCACCCGGACAGGGCCCCAAGAGACCCAGTACTTC. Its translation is CASTRTGPQETQYF.

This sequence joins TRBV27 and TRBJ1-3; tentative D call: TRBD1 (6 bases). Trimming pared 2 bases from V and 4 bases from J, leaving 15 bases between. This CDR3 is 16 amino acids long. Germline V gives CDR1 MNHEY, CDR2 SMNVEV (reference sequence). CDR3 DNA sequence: TGTGCCAGCAGTTTACAACGACCGGGACAAGGAAACACCATATATTTT. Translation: CASSLQRPGQGNTIYF.

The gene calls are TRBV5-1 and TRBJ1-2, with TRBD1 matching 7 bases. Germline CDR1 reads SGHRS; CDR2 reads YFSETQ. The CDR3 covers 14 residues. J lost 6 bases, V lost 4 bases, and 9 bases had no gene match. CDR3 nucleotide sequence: TGCGCCAGCAGCCCGGGACAGCCCTTTGATGGCTACACCTTC. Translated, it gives CASSPGQPFDGYTF.

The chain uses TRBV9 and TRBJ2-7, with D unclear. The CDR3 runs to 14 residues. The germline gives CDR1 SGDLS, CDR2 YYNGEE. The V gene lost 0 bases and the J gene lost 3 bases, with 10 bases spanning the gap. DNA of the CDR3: TGTGCCAGCAGCGTAGGAAACATCGACTACGAGCAGTACTTC. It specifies CASSVGNIDYEQYF. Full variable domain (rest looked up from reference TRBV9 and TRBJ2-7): DSGVTQTPKHLITATGQRVTLRCSPRSGDLSVYWYQQSLDQGLQFLIQYYNGEERAKGNILERFSAQQFPDLHSELNLSSLELGDSALYFCASSVGNIDYEQYFGPGTRLTVT.

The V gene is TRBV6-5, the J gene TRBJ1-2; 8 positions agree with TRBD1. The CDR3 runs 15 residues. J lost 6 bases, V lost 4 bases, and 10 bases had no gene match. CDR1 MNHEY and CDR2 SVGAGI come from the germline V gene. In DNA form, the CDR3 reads TGTGCCAGCAGTTCCGCGCCTCAGGGGGCTGATGGCTACACCTTC. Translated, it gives CASSSAPQGADGYTF.

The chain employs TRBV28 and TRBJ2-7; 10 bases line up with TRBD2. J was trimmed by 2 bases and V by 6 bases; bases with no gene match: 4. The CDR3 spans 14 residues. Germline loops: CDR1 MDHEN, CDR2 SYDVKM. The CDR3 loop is CASREGTSAYEQYF. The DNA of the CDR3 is TGTGCCAGCAGGGAAGGGACTAGCGCCTACGAGCAGTACTTC.

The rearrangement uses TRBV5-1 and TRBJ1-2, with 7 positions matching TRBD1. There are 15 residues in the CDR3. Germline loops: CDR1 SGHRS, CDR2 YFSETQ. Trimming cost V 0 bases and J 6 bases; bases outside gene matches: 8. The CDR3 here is CASSLVGQGGHGYTF. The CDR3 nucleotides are TGCGCCAGCAGCTTGGTGGGCCAAGGGGGCCATGGCTACACCTTC.

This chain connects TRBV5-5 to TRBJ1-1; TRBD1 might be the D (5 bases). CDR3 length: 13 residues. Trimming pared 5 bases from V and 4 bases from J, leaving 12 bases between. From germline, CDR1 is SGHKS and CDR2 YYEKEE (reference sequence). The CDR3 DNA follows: TGTGCCAGCAGGACAAACGGGGGCACTGAAGCTTTCTTT. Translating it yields CASRTNGGTEAFF.

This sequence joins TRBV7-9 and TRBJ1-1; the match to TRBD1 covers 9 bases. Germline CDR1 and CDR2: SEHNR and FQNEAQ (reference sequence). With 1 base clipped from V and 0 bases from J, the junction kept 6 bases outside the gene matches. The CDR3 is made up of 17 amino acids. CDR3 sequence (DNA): TGTGCCAGCAGCTTAGTTGGGACAGGGAGGATGAACACTGAAGCTTTCTTT. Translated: CASSLVGTGRMNTEAFF.

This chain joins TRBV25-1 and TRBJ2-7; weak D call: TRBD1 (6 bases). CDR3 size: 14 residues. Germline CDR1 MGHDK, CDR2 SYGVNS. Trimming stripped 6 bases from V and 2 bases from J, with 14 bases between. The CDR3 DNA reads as TGTGCCAGCAGCGACGCCAGGGGAACCTACGAGCAGTACTTC. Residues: CASSDARGTYEQYF.